This TCR beta chain emerged from a study of control samples from healthy donors and cancer patients. From germline, CDR1 is LNHDA and CDR2 SQIVND (reference sequence). V lost 6 bases to trimming and J lost 5 bases; unmatched junction nucleotides: 11. The CDR3 runs to 15 residues. Clones were sequenced by immunoSEQ multiplex PCR, and TCRdb holds only the in-frame ones, with some missing. This table holds some 410,000 clones, about nine tenths found once. This receptor was obtained from a man in his forties or fifties with head and neck cancer. The source material was PBMCs. The V and J genes are TRBV19 and TRBJ2-3; 7 positions match TRBD2. DNA for the CDR3: TGTGCCAGTAGACCCGGGTCCTCGGGAGGAGATACGCAGTATTTT. Its translation is CASRPGSSGGDTQYF.